This TCR beta chain derives from a study of blood T cell repertoires in COVID-19. Turning to the study itself: Collection of acute and convalescent COVID-19 samples took place in the United States, Italy and Spain. Nucleic acid was either cDNA or gDNA, and it came from T cells, B-cell-depleted T cells, or PBMCs.

Followed longitudinally, the Seattle patients had been enrolled during active infection. Per the original methods: Amplifying reference gene primers gave estimates of nucleated cell counts. The table came from immunoSEQ multiplex PCR; TCRdb's copy has only in-frame clones and leaves some out. Clone size and the V and J calls come from that table; the DNA yielded D and trimming. The sample lists under 250,000 clones; more than 75% were seen once. The V end was cut by 5 bases, the J end by 1 base, with 14 bases between. This CDR3 contains 15 residues. CDR1 is MNHEY and CDR2 is SVGAGI in the germline V gene.

This clonotype originated in a man in his fifties or sixties with COVID-19, enrolled during active disease. The chain uses TRBV6-5 and TRBJ2-5; possible D gene TRBD2, 5 bases. Source material: peripheral blood. The CDR3 coding sequence is TGTGCCAGCAGTCCCGCGGAGGAGACCCAAGAGACCCAGTACTTC. It encodes CASSPAEETQETQYF.